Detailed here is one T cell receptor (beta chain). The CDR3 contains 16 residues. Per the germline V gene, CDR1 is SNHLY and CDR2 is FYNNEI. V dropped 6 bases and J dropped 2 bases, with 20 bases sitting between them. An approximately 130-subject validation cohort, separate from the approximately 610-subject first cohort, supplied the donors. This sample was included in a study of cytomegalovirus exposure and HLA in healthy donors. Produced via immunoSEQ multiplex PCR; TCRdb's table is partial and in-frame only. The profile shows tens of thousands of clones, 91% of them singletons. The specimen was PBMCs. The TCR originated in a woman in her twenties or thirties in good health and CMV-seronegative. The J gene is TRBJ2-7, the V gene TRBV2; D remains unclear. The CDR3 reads CASSAPQAGTAYEQYF. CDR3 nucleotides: TGTGCCAGCAGCGCGCCCCAAGCAGGCACCGCCTACGAGCAGTACTTC.